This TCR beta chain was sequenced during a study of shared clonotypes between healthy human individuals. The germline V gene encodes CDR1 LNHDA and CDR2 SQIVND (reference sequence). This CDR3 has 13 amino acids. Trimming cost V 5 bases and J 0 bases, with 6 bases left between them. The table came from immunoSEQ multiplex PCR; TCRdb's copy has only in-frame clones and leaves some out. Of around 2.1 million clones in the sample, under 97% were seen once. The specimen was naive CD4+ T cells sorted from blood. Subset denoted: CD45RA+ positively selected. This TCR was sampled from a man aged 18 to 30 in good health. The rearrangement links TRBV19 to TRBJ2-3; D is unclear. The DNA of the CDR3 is TGTGCCAGTAGTGGTCAGAGCACAGATACGCAGTATTTT. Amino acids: CASSGQSTDTQYF.